This TCR beta chain originates from a study of blood T cell repertoires in COVID-19. Study summary: T cells, B-cell-depleted T cells, or PBMCs provided the cDNA or gDNA that served as material.

Study processing details: Cell counts per sample came from amplifying reference gene primers. Sequencing used immunoSEQ multiplex PCR; TCRdb keeps in-frame clones, though not all of them. V and J calls and clone size come straight from that table; D and trimming were deduced from the DNA. The profile shows 20,000 to 25,000 clones, about 90% of them singletons. Trimming took off 2 bases at V and 0 bases at J, with 7 bases between the two ends. The CDR3 has 14 amino acids. Looked up from germline, CDR1 is SGHTA and CDR2 is FQGNSA. This TCR came from a woman aged 80 or over with active COVID-19. Sequenced sample: peripheral blood. This rearrangement joins TRBV7-2 to TRBJ1-1; D not resolved. The CDR3 nucleotides read TGTGCCAGCAGCTTAAATTGGCTGAACACTGAAGCTTTCTTT. This translates into CASSLNWLNTEAFF.